This is a list of T cell receptor beta chains from one sample in a study of cytotoxic CD8 clonotypes in ibrutinib-treated CLL. Assay used: immunoSEQ multiplex PCR; TCRdb lists only in-frame clones, some missing. The profile shows 150,000 or so clones, 79% of them singletons. The specimen comprised PBMCs, sampled after 12 months of ibrutinib treatment. The receptors derive from a human donor with chronic lymphocytic leukemia. Each CDR3 is given without its conserved first and last residue.

CDR3	J	V
AWSLGGGTGAYNEQF	TRBJ2-1	TRBV30
ASSYSEGTEAF	TRBJ1-1	TRBV6-5
ASSEFRGEGNQPQH	TRBJ1-5	TRBV2
ASSPIPGTEAF	TRBJ1-1	TRBV5-1
ASSSDREGSPDTQY	TRBJ2-3	TRBV7-3
ASSQASVGEQF	TRBJ2-1	TRBV4-2
ASSKASGPYEQY	TRBJ2-7	TRBV21-1
ASSESGIPGSQY	TRBJ2-5	TRBV6-4
ASSLVLDVHEQY	TRBJ2-7	TRBV5-4
ASSTGGTGAYEQY	TRBJ2-7	TRBV5-1
ASSNRPDGELF	TRBJ2-2	TRBV7-9
ASRTQSNREVGYGYT	TRBJ1-2	TRBV28
ASSRGTSGSEQF	TRBJ2-1	TRBV9
ASSPPSGRASRTYEQY	TRBJ2-7	TRBV18
ATGLFGTSIEQF	TRBJ2-1	TRBV15
ASTRSGSTYEQY	TRBJ2-7	TRBV10-1
ASSQEYKSRGMNTEAF	TRBJ1-1	TRBV4-1
ASTLAGAGGKYYNEQF	TRBJ2-1	TRBV11-1
ASSVLTGRGQPQH	TRBJ1-5	TRBV6-4